This T cell receptor beta chain appears in the sequencing data of a study of shared clonotypes between healthy human individuals. Whole-study context: The donor pool was made up of a couple of women and a few men aged 18 to 49. Study-level findings and limits: A generally larger estimated richness was seen in naive subsets than in memory subsets. Rarefaction curves obtained for sorted subsets showed sequencing incomplete despite large depth.

J gave up 12 bases and V 5 bases, and 3 bases lay outside the gene matches. The CDR3 is 12 residues long. Germline CDR1 is SGHAT and CDR2 is FQNNGV. Clones were sequenced by immunoSEQ multiplex PCR, and TCRdb holds only the in-frame ones, with some missing. The sample holds around 1,900,000 clones, just under 95% seen once. CD45RO-negative, CCR7-positively selected cells formed the naive CD8 fraction, excluding terminally differentiated effector memory CD45RA+ cells. Comments on this clone: The antigen is unknown.

This clonotype was sampled from a man aged 18 to 29 in good health. Some clones in this sample may be carry-over from other donors' samples. Sequenced: naive CD8+ T cells from PBMCs. V usage is TRBV11-2 and J usage is TRBJ2-1, with 11 bases aligning to TRBD2. CDR3 amino acids: CASSTSGRWQFF. CDR3 coding DNA: TGTGCCAGCAGCACTAGCGGGAGATGGCAGTTCTTC.